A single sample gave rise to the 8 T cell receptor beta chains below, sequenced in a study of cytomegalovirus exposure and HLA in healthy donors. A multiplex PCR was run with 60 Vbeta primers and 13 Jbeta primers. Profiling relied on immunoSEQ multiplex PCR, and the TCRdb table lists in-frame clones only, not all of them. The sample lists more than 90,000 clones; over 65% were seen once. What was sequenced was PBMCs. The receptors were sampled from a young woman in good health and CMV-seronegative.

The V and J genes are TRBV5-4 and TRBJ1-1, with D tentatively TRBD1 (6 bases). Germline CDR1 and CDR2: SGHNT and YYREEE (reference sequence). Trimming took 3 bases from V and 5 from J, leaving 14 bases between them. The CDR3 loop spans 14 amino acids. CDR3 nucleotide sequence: TGTGCCAGCAGCTCGACAGGTAGGGGGACTGAAGCTTTCTTT. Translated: CASSSTGRGTEAFF.

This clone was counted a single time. CDR3 DNA sequence: TGTGCCAGTAGTAGGGTGGGGCGTGAGCAGTTCTTC. Translated: CASSRVGREQFF. This rearrangement joins TRBV19 to TRBJ2-1; possibly TRBD1 for D (5 bases). The V gene's germline CDR1 is LNHDA and CDR2 SQIVND (reference sequence). The CDR3 runs 12 residues. Trimming took 4 bases from V and 9 from J, leaving 10 bases between them.

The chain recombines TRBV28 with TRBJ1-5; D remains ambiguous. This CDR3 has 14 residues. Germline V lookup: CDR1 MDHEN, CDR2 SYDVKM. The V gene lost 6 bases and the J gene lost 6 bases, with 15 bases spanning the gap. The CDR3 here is CASSPPRVLQPQHF. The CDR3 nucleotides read TGTGCCAGCAGCCCTCCGAGGGTACTTCAGCCCCAGCATTTT.

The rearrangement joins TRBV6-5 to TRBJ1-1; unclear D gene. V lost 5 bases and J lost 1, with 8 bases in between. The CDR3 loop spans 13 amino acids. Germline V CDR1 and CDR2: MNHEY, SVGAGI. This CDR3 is CASSARENTEAFF. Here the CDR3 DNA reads TGTGCCAGCAGTGCGAGGGAGAACACTGAAGCTTTCTTT.

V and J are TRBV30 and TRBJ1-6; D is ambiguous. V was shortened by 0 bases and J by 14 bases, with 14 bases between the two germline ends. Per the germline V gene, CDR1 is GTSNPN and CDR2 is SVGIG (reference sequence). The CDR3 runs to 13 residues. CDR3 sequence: CAWSVGEGLTLHF. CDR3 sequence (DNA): TGTGCCTGGAGTGTAGGCGAGGGATTAACCCTCCACTTT. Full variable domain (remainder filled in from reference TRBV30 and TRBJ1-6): SQTIHQWPATLVQPVGSPLSLECTVEGTSNPNLYWYRQAAGRGLQLLFYSVGIGQISSEVPQNLSASRPQDRQFILSSKKLLLSDSGFYLCAWSVGEGLTLHFGNGTRLTVT.

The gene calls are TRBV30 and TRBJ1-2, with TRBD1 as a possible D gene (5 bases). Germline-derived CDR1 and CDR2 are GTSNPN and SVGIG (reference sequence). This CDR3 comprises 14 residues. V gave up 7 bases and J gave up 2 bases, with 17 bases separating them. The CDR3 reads CASHRRGVNYGYTF. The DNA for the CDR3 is TGTGCCTCACACCGGCGGGGGGTGAACTATGGCTACACCTTC.

CDR3 coding DNA: TGTGCCTGGAGGGATTTGGAGGAGACCCAGTACTTC. Protein sequence: CAWRDLEETQYF. The chain is built from TRBV30 and TRBJ2-5; D uncertain. The CDR3 extends over 12 amino acids. The germline V gene has CDR1 GTSNPN and CDR2 SVGIG (reference sequence). Trimming stripped 3 bases from V and 5 bases from J, with 10 bases between.

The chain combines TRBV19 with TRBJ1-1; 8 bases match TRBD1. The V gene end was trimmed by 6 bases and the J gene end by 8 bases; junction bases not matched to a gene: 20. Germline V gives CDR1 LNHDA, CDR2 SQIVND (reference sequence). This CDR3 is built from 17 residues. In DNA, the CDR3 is TGTGCCAGTAGCCCAACCCGCGGGACAGGTCAAGGGTTAGAAGCTTTCTTT. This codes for CASSPTRGTGQGLEAFF.